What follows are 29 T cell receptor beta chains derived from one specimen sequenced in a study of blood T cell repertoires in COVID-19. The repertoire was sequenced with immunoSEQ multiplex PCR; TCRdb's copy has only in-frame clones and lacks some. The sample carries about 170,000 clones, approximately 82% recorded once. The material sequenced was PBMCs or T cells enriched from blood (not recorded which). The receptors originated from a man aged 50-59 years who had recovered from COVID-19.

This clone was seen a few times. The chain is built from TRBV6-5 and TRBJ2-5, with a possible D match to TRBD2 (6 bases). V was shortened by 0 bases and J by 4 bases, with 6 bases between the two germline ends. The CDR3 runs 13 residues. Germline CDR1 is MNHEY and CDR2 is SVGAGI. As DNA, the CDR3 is TGTGCCAGCAGTTACTCGGGGGGAGAGACCCAGTACTTC. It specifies CASSYSGGETQYF.

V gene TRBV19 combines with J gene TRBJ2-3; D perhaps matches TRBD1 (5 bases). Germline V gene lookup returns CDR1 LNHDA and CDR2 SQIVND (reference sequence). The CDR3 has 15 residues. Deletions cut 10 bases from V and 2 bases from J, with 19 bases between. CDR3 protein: CATTAQGLNTDTQYF. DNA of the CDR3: TGTGCCACTACGGCCCAGGGCCTGAACACAGATACGCAGTATTTT. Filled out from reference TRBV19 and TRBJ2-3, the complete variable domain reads DGGITQSPKYLFRKEGQNVTLSCEQNLNHDAMYWYRQDPGQGLRLIYYSQIVNDFQKGDIAEGYSVSREKKESFPLTVTSAQKNPTAFYLCATTAQGLNTDTQYFGPGTRLTVL.

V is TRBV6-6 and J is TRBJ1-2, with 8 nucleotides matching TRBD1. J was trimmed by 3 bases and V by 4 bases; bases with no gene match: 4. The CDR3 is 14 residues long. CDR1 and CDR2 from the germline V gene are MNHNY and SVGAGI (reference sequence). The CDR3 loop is CASSSQGADYGYTF. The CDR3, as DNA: TGTGCCAGCAGTTCCCAGGGGGCGGACTATGGCTACACCTTC.

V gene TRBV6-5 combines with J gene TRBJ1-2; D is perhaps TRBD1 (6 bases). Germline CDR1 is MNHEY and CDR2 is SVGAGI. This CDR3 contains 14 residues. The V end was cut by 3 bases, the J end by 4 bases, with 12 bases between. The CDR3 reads CASSYSDRIYGYTF. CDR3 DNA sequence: TGTGCCAGCAGTTATTCTGACAGGATCTATGGCTACACCTTC.

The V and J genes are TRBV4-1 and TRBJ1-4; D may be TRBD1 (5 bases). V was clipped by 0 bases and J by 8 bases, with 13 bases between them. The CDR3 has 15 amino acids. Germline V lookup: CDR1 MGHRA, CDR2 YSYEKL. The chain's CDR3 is CASSQDPGLGEKLFF. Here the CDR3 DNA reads TGCGCCAGCAGCCAAGACCCAGGGCTTGGCGAAAAACTGTTTTTT.

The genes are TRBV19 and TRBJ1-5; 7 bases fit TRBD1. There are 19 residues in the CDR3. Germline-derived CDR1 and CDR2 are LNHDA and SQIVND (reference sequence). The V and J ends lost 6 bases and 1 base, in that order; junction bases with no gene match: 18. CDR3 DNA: TGTGCCAGTAGACCAAAACTGACAGGGTCCAAAATCAGCAATCAGCCCCAGCATTTT. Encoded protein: CASRPKLTGSKISNQPQHF.

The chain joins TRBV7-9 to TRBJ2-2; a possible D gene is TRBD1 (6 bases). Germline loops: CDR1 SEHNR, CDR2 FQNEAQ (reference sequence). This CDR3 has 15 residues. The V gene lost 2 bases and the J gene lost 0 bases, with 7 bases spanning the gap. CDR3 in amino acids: CASSLTGSNTGELFF. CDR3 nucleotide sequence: TGTGCCAGCAGCTTAACAGGGTCGAACACCGGGGAGCTGTTTTTT.

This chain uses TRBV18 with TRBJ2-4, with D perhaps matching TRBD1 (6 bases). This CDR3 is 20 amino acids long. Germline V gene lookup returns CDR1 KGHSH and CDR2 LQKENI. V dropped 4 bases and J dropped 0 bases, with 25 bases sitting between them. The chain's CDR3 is CASSQAGQTTTDVAKNIQYF. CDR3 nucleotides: TGTGCCAGCTCACAGGCAGGACAGACTACGACCGATGTAGCCAAAAACATTCAGTACTTC.

The CDR3 is CASDAGTLTGELFF. The CDR3 nucleotides are TGTGCCAGCGACGCGGGGACTCTCACCGGGGAGCTGTTTTTT. The rearrangement joins TRBV6-5 to TRBJ2-2, with a weak D call TRBD2 (6 bases). There are 14 residues in the CDR3. The V gene lost 8 bases and the J gene lost 4 bases, with 14 bases spanning the gap. CDR1 and CDR2 (germline): MNHEY, SVGAGI.

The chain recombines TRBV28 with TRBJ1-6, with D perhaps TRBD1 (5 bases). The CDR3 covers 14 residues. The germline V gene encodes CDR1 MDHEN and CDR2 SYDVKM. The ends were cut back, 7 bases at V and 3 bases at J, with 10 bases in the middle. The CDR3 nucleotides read TGTGCCAGCATAGCAGGGCTCTATAATTCACCCCTCCACTTT. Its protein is CASIAGLYNSPLHF. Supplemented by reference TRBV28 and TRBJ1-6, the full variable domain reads DVKVTQSSRYLVKRTGEKVFLECVQDMDHENMFWYRQDPGLGLRLIYFSYDVKMKEKGDIPEGYSVSREKKERFSLILESASTNQTSMYLCASIAGLYNSPLHFGNGTRLTVT.

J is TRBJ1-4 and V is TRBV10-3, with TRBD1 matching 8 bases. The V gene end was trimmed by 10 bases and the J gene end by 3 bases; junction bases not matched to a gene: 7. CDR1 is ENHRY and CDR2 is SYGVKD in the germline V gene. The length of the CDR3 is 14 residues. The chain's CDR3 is CATGPGGSNEKLFF. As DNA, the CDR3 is TGTGCCACCGGTCCAGGGGGCTCTAATGAAAAACTGTTTTTT.

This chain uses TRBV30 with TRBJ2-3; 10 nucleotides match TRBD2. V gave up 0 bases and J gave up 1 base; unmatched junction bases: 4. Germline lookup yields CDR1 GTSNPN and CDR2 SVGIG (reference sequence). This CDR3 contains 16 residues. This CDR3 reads CAWSVGTSGGTDTQYF. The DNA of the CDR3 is TGTGCCTGGAGTGTAGGTACTAGCGGGGGCACAGATACGCAGTATTTT.

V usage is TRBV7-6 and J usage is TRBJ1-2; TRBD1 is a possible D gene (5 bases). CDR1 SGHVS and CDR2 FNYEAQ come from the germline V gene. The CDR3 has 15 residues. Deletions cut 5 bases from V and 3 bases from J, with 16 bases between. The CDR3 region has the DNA TGTGCCAGCAGCGAAAATTTGAAAGGGGACTATGGCTACACCTTC. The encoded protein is CASSENLKGDYGYTF.

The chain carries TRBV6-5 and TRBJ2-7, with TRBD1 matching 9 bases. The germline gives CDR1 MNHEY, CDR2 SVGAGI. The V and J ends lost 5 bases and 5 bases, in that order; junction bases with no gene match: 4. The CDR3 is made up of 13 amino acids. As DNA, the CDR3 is TGTGCCAGCAGTCGAAGACAGGGGGACGAGCAGTACTTC. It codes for CASSRRQGDEQYF.

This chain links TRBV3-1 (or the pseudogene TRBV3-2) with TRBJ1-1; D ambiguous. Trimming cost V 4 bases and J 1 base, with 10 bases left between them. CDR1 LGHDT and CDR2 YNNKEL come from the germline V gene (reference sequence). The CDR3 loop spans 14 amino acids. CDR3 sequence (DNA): TGTGCCAGCAGCCGAGTAGGAGGGAACACTGAAGCTTTCTTT. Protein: CASSRVGGNTEAFF.

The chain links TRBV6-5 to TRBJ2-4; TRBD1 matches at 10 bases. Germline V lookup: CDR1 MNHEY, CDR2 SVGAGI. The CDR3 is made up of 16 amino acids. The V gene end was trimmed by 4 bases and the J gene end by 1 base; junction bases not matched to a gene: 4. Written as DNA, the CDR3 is TGTGCCAGCAGTTCACCGGGACAGGGGGCCAAAAACATTCAGTACTTC. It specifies CASSSPGQGAKNIQYF.

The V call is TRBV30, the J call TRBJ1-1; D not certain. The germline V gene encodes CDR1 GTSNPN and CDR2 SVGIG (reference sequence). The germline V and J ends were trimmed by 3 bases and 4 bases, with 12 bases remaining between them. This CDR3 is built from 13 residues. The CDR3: CAWRYSTGTEAFF. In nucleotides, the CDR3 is TGTGCCTGGAGGTACTCCACGGGCACTGAAGCTTTCTTT.

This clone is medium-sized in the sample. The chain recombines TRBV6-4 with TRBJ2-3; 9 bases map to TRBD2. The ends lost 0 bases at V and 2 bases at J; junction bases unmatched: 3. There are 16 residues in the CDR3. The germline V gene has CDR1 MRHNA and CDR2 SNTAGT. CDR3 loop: CASSDSAGGPTDTQYF. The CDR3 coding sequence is TGTGCCAGCAGTGACTCAGCGGGGGGCCCCACAGATACGCAGTATTTT.

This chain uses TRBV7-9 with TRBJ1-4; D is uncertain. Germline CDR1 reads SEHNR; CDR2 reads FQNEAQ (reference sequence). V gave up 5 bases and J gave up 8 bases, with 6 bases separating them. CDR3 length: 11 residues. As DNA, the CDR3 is TGTGCCAGCAGCCAGACAGAAAAACTGTTTTTT. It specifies CASSQTEKLFF.

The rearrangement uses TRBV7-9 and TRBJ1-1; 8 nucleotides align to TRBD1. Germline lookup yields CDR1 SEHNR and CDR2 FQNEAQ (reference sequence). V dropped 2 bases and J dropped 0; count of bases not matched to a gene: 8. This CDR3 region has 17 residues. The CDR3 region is CASSLYRGEVMNTEAFF. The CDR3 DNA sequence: TGTGCCAGCAGCTTATACAGGGGGGAAGTTATGAACACTGAAGCTTTCTTT.

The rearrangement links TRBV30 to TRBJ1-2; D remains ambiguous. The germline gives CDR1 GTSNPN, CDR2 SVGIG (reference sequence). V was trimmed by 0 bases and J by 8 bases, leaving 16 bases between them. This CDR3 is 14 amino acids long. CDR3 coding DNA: TGTGCCTGGAGTGTTGGTTGGGGTGGAGGGGGCTACACCTTC. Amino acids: CAWSVGWGGGGYTF.

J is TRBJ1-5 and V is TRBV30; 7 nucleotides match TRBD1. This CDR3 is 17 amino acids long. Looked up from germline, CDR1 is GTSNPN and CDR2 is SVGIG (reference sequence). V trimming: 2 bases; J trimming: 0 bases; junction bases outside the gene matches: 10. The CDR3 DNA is TGTGCCTGGAGTACGGGGACAGAAAAAATTAGCAATCAGCCCCAGCATTTT. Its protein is CAWSTGTEKISNQPQHF.

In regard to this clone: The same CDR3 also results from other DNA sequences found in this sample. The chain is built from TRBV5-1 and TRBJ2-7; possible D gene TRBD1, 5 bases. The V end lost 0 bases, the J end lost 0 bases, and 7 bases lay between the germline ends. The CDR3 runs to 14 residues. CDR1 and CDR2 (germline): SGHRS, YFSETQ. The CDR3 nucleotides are TGCGCCAGCAGCTTGGGGCAGGGCTCCTACGAGCAGTACTTC. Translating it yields CASSLGQGSYEQYF.

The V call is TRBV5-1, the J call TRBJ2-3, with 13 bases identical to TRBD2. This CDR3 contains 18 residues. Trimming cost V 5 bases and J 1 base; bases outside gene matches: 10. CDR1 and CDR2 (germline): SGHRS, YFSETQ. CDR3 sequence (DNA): TGCGCCAGCAGTTCTACTAGCGGGGGGGCCTGGGGCACAGATACGCAGTATTTT. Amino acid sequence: CASSSTSGGAWGTDTQYF.

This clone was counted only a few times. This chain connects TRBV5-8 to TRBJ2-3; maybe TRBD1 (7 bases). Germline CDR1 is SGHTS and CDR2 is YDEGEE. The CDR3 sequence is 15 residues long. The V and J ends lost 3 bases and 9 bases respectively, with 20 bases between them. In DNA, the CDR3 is TGTGCCAGCAGCTCCCAGGGGGGAGAATGGGACACGCAGTATTTT. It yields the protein CASSSQGGEWDTQYF.

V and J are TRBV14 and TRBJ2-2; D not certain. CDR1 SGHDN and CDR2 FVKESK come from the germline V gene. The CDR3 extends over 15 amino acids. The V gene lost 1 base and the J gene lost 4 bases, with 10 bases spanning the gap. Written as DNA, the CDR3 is TGTGCCAGCAGCCAAGTAGTTTCCGGCACCGGGGAGCTGTTTTTT. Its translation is CASSQVVSGTGELFF.

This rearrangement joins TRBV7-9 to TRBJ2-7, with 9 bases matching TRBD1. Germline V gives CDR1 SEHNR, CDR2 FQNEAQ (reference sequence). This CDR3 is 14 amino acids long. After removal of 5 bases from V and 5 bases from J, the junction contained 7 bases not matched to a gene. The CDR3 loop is CASSQDRGGNEQYF. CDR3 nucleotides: TGTGCCAGCAGCCAGGACAGGGGTGGCAACGAGCAGTACTTC.

CDR3 residues: CASSVKPLNTEAFF. The CDR3 coding sequence is TGTGCCAGCAGCGTAAAGCCTTTGAACACTGAAGCTTTCTTT. The chain combines TRBV28 with TRBJ1-1; D call uncertain. CDR3 length equals 14 residues. V lost 6 bases to trimming and J lost 0 bases, with 11 bases between them. CDR1 and CDR2 (germline): MDHEN, SYDVKM.

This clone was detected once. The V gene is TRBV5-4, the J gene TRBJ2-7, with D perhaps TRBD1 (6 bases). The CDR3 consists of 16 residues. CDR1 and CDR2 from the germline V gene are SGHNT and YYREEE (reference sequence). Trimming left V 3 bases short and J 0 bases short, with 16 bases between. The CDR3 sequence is CASSWMRDTSSYEQYF. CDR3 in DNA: TGTGCCAGCAGCTGGATGAGGGACACGAGCTCCTACGAGCAGTACTTC.